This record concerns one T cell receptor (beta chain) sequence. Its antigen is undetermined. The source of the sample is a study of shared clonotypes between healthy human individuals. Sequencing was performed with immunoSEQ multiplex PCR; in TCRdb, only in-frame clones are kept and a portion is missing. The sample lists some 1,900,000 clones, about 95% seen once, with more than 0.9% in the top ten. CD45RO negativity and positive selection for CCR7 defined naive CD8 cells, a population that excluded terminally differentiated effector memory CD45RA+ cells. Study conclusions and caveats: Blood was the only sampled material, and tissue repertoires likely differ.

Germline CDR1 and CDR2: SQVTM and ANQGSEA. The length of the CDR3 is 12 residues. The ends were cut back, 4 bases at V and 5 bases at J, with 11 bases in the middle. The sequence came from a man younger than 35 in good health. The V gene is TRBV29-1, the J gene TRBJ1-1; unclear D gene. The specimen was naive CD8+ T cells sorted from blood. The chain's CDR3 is CSVVAGNTEAFF. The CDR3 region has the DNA TGCAGCGTTGTAGCGGGGAATACTGAAGCTTTCTTT.